This TCR beta chain was observed in a study of blood T cell repertoires in COVID-19. Study summary: Acute-phase and convalescent COVID-19 samples originated in the United States, Italy and Spain. PBMCs, B-cell-depleted T cells, or T cells were the source of the cDNA or gDNA that made up the material.

This CDR3 contains 15 residues. In germline, CDR1 is SGHTA, CDR2 FQGNSA. J was trimmed by 3 bases and V by 2 bases; bases with no gene match: 5. As originally analysed: Reference gene primer amplification in the assay estimated nucleated cell counts. This table comes from immunoSEQ multiplex PCR, and its TCRdb copy is limited to in-frame clones, with some not included. V and J calls and clone size are copied from that table; D and trimming were computed from the DNA. The top ten hold 15% to 20% of the sample, which has roughly 95,000 clones, roughly 82% seen once. This clonotype was obtained from a man of 80 years or more with acute or convalescent COVID-19. The chain carries TRBV7-2 and TRBJ1-2, with TRBD1 matching 8 bases. Sequencing was carried out using peripheral blood. The CDR3 DNA follows: TGTGCCAGCAGCTTAAAGGCAGGGGGCTACTATGGCTACACCTTC. It encodes CASSLKAGGYYGYTF.